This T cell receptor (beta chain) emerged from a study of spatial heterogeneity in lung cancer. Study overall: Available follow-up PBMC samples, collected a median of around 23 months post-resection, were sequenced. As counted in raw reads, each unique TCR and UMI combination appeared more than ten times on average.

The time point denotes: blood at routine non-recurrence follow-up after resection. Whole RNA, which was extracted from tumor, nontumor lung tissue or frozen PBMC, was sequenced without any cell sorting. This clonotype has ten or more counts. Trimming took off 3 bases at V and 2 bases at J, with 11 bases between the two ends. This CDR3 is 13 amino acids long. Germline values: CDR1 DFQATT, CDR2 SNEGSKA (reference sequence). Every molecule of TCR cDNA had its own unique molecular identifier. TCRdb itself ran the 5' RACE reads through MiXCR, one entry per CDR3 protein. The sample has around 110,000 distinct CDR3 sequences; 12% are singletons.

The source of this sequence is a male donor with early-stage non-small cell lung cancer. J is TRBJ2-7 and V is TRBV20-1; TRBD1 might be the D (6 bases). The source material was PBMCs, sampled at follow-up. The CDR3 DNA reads TGCAGTGCTAGTAGCTACAGGGCCTACGAGCAGTACTTC. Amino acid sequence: CSASSYRAYEQYF.